The 5 T cell receptor beta chains presented below share a single source sample, sequenced in a study of human T cells and chemical hapten exposure. MiXCR, run by TCRdb on the RACE reads, gives a single entry per CDR3 protein. The data contain around 75,000 distinct CDR3 sequences, approximately 10% of them seen just once; the ten biggest clones take up around 6.8%. The time point here: patch test 2, 6 weeks after DPC sensitization. Treatment of the sample: therapeutic diphenylcyclopropenone sensitization with weekly scalp DPC. The material sequenced was whole blood, taken in connection with sensitization to the hapten diphenylcyclopropenone (DPC). The receptors stem from a woman in her 50s with alopecia areata. Some clones in this sample may be carry-over from other donors' samples.

As regards this clonotype: A read error may explain this, as a much larger clone is one base away. The chain has TRBV21-1 and TRBJ2-4; the D segment call TRBD2 is taken from the table without a DNA check. TRBV21-1 is labeled a pseudogene. This CDR3 contains 16 residues. The CDR3 bases are TGTGTCAGCAGCAAGGGAAAGCGGGAGGGCGTTAACATTCAGTACTTC. The encoded protein is CVSSKGKREGVNIQYF.

V gene TRBV15 combines with J gene TRBJ2-3; D is ambiguous. CDR1 and CDR2 from the germline V gene are LNHNV and YYDKDF (reference sequence). This CDR3 has 14 amino acids. Trimming cost V 2 bases and J 2 bases, with 8 bases left between them. For the CDR3, the DNA is TGTGCCACCAGCAGATCGACTTTCACAGATACGCAGTATTTT. The encoded protein is CATSRSTFTDTQYF.

The sample holds a few counts of this clonotype. V usage is TRBV30 and J usage is TRBJ2-2, with a tentative D call TRBD2 (6 bases). In germline, CDR1 is GTSNPN, CDR2 SVGIG (reference sequence). CDR3 size: 16 residues. Trimming took 4 bases from V and 4 from J, leaving 19 bases between them. The CDR3 nucleotides are TGTGCCTGGACCCTAGGAGGGGCTTCAGGCACCGGGGAGCTGTTTTTT. It is translated as CAWTLGGASGTGELFF. Complete variable domain (other parts from reference TRBV30 and TRBJ2-2): SQTIHQWPATLVQPVGSPLSLECTVEGTSNPNLYWYRQAAGRGLQLLFYSVGIGQISSEVPQNLSASRPQDRQFILSSKKLLLSDSGFYLCAWTLGGASGTGELFFGEGSRLTVL.

This clonotype was seen a handful of times. The chain recombines TRBV2 with TRBJ2-7; D remains unclear. Trimming stripped 2 bases from V and 3 bases from J, with 8 bases between. This CDR3 has 13 residues. In germline, CDR1 is SNHLY, CDR2 FYNNEI. CDR3 amino acids: CASSETSVYEQYF. The CDR3, as DNA: TGTGCCAGCAGTGAAACGTCTGTCTACGAGCAGTACTTC.

This clonotype appeared a few times. The genes are TRBV5-5 and TRBJ1-2, with 7 positions matching TRBD1. The germline gives CDR1 SGHKS, CDR2 YYEKEE (reference sequence). This CDR3 contains 12 residues. J gave up 6 bases and V 4 bases, and 3 bases lay outside the gene matches. This CDR3 reads CASSRDRDGYTF. CDR3 DNA sequence: TGTGCCAGCAGCCGGGACAGAGATGGCTACACCTTC.